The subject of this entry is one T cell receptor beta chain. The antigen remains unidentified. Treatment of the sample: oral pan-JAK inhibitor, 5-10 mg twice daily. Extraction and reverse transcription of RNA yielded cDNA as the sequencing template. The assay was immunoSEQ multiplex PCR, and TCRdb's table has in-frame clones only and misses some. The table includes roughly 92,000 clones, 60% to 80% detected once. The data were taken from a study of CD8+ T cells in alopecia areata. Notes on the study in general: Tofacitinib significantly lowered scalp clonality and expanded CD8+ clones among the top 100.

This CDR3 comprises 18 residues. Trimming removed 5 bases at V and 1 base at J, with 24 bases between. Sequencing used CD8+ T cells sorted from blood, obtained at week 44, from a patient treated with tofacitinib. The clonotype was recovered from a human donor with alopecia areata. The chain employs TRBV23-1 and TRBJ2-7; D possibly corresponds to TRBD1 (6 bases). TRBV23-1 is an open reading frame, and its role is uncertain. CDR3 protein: CASSFNNGPTGRSYEQYF. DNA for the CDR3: TGCGCCAGCAGTTTCAACAACGGCCCGACAGGTCGGTCCTACGAGCAGTACTTC.